Included here is one TCR beta chain sequence, with context. Its antigen is not known. The sample originates from a study of shared clonotypes between healthy human individuals. Study observations and caveats: The donor pool, a small one, limited the genetic and exposure-history diversity represented.

Assay used: immunoSEQ multiplex PCR; TCRdb lists only in-frame clones, some missing. This sample has about 2 million clones; approximately 95% occur once, and the top ten carry roughly 0.13%. Germline V gene sequence: CDR1 SGHTA, CDR2 FQGNSA. The CDR3 is made up of 14 amino acids. Trimming took 5 bases from V and 1 from J, leaving 11 bases between them. The chain has TRBV7-2 and TRBJ2-5; D is undetermined. The sequenced sample consisted of naive CD4+ T cells sorted from blood. Documented subset: CD45RA+ positively selected. The receptor was derived from a man younger than 35 in good health. The CDR3 here is CASSANYRQETQYF. The CDR3 DNA is TGTGCCAGCAGCGCTAACTACCGCCAAGAGACCCAGTACTTC.